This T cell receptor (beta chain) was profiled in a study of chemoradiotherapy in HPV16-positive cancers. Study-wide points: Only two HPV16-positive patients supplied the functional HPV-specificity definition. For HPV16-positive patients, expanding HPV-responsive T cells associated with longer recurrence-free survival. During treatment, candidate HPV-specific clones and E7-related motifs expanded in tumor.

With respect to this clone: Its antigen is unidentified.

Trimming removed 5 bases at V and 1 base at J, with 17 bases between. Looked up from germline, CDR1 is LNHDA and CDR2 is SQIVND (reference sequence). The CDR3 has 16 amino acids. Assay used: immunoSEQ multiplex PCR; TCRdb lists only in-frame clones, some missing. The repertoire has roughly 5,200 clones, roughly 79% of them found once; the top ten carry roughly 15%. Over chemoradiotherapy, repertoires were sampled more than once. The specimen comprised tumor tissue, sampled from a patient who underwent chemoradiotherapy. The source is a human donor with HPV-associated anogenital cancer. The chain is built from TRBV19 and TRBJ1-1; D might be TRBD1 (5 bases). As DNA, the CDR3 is TGTGCCAGTAGTCCCCATATACCAGGGCGGAACACTGAAGCTTTCTTT. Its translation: CASSPHIPGRNTEAFF.